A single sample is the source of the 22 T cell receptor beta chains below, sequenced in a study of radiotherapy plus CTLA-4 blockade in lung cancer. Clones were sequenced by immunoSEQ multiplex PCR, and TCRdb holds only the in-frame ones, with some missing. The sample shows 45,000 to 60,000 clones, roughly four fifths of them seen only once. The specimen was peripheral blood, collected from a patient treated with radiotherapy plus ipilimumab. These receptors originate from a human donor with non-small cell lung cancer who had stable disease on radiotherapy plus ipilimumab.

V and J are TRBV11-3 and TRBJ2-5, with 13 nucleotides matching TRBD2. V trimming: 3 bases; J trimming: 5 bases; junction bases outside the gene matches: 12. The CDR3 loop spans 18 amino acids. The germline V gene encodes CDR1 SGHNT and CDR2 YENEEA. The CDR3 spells CASSFDSSGTSGKETQYF. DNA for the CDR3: TGTGCCAGCAGCTTTGATTCGTCCGGGACTAGCGGGAAGGAGACCCAGTACTTC.

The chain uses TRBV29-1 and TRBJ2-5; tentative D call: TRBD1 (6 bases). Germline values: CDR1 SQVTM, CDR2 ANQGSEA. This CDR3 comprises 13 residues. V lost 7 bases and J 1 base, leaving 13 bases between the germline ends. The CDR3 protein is CSALGTTQETQYF. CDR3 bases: TGCAGCGCTCTCGGGACAACCCAAGAGACCCAGTACTTC.

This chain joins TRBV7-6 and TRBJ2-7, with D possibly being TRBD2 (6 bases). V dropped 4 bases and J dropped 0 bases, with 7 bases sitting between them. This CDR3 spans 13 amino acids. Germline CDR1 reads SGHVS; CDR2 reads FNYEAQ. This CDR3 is CASSWGVSYEQYF. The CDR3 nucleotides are TGTGCCAGCAGCTGGGGGGTCTCCTACGAGCAGTACTTC.

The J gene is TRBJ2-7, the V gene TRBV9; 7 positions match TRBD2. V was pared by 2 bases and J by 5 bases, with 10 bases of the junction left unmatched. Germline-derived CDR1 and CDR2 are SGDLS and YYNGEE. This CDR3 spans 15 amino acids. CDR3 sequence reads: CASSVQAGYFDEQYF. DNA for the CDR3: TGTGCCAGCAGCGTCCAAGCGGGATATTTCGACGAGCAGTACTTC.

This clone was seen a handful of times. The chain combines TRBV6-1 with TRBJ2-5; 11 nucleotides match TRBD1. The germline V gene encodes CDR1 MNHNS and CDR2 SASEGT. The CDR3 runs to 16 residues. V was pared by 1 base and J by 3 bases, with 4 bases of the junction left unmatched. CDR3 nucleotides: TGTGCCAGCAGTGAAGTACCGGGACAGGGGGAAGAGACCCAGTACTTC. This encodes CASSEVPGQGEETQYF.

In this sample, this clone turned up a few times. CDR3 region: CASSRAGGTGTGELFF. CDR3 coding DNA: TGTGCCAGCAGCAGAGCGGGAGGAACGGGGACCGGGGAGCTGTTTTTT. This rearrangement joins TRBV5-4 to TRBJ2-2; 9 bases align to TRBD2. CDR1 and CDR2 from the germline V gene are SGHNT and YYREEE (reference sequence). The CDR3 extends over 16 amino acids. V was pared by 4 bases and J by 5 bases, with 9 bases of the junction left unmatched.

The CDR3 region has the DNA TGCGCCAGCAGCTGGGAGACAGGGGGCGGAACCGGGGAGCTGTTTTTT. Amino acids: CASSWETGGGTGELFF. The chain combines TRBV5-1 with TRBJ2-2, with TRBD1 matching 10 bases. Germline CDR1 reads SGHRS; CDR2 reads YFSETQ. This CDR3 is built from 16 residues. Unmatched junction bases numbered 7, after V lost 3 bases and J lost 5 bases.

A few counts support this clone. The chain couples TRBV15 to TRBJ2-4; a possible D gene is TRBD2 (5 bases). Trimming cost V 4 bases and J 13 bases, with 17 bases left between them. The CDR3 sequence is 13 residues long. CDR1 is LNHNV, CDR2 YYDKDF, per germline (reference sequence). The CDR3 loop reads CATSTGRSWSQYF. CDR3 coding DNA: TGTGCCACCAGCACTGGGAGAAGTTGGTCCCAGTACTTC.

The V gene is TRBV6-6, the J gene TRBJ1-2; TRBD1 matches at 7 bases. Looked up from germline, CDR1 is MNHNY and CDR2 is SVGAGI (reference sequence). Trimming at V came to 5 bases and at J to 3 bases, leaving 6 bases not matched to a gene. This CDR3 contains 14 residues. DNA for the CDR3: TGTGCCAGCAGTCTACTCGACAGGGACTATGGCTACACCTTC. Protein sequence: CASSLLDRDYGYTF.

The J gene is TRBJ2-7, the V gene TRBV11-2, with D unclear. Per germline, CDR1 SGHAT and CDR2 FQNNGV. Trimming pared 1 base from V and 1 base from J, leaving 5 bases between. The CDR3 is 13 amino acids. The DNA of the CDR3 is TGTGCCAGCAGCTTAGCCGAGTCCTACGAGCAGTACTTC. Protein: CASSLAESYEQYF.

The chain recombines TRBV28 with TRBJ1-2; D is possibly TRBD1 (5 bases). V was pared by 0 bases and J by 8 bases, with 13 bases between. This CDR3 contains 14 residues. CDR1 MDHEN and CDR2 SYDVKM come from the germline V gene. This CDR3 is CASSLWGGPGGYTF. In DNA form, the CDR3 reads TGTGCCAGCAGTTTATGGGGAGGGCCAGGGGGCTACACCTTC.

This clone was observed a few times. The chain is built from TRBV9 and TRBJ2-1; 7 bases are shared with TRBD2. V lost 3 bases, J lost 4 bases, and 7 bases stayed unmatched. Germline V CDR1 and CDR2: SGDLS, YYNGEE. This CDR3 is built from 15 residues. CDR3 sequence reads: CASSGGAREYNEQFF. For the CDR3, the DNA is TGTGCCAGCAGCGGCGGTGCGCGGGAGTACAATGAGCAGTTCTTC. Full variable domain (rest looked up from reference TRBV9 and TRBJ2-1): DSGVTQTPKHLITATGQRVTLRCSPRSGDLSVYWYQQSLDQGLQFLIQYYNGEERAKGNILERFSAQQFPDLHSELNLSSLELGDSALYFCASSGGAREYNEQFFGPGTRLTVL.

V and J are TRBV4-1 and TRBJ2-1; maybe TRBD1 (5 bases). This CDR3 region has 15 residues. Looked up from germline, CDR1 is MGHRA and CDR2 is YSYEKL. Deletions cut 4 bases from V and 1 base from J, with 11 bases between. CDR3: CASSPAGISYNEQFF. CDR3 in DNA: TGCGCCAGCAGCCCAGCAGGGATTTCCTACAATGAGCAGTTCTTC.

The CDR3 region is CASSLEGRGWASGTEQYF. Written as DNA, the CDR3 is TGTGCCAGCAGCTTAGAGGGTCGGGGATGGGCTAGCGGGACCGAGCAGTACTTC. The chain combines TRBV7-2 with TRBJ2-5; TRBD2 agrees at 9 bases. With the DNA end fitting TRBJ2-7 better, the J assignment may be wrong. CDR3 length: 18 amino acids. Germline CDR1 reads SGHTA; CDR2 reads FQGNSA.

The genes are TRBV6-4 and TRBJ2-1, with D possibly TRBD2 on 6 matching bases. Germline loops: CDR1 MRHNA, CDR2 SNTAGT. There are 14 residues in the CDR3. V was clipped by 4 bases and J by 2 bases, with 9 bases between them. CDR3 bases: TGTGCCAGCAGTGCCGGGACTCCCTACAATGAGCAGTTCTTC. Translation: CASSAGTPYNEQFF.

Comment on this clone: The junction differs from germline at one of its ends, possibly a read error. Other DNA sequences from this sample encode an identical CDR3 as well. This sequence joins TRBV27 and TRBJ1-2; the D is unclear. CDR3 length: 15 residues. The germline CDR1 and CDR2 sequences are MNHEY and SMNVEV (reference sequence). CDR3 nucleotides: TGTGCTAGCAGTTTACTGTCCAGTGAATTCTATGGCTACACCTTC. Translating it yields CASSLLSSEFYGYTF.

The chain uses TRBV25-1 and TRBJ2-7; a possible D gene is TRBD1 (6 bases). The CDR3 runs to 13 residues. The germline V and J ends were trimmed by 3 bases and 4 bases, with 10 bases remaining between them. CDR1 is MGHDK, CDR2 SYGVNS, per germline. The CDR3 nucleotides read TGTGCCAGCAGTGATGGGACACCATACGAGCAGTACTTC. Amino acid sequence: CASSDGTPYEQYF.

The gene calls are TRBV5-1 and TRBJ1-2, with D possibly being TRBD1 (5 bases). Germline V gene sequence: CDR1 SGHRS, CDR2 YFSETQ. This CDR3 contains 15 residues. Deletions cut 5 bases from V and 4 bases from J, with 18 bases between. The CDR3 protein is CASSPPQGSTYGYTF. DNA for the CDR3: TGCGCCAGCAGTCCCCCGCAGGGTAGTACCTATGGCTACACCTTC. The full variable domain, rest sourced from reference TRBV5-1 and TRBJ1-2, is KAGVTQTPRYLIKTRGQQVTLSCSPISGHRSVSWYQQTPGQGLQFLFEYFSETQRNKGNFPGRFSGRQFSNSRSEMNVSTLELGDSALYLCASSPPQGSTYGYTFGSGTRLTVV.

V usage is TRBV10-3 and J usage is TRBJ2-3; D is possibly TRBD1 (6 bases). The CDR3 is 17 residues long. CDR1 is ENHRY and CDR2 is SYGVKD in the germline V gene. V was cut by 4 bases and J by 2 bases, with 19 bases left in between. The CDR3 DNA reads TGTGCCATCAGTGCACAGGGCAGACCCTCCGCCACAGATACGCAGTATTTT. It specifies CAISAQGRPSATDTQYF.

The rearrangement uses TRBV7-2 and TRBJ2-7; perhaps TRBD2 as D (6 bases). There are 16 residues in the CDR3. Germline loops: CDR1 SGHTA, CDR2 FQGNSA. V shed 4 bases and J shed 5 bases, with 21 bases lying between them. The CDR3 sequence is CASSSRRVGVSNEQYF. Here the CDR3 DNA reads TGTGCCAGCAGCTCACGGAGGGTGGGGGTATCCAACGAGCAGTACTTC.

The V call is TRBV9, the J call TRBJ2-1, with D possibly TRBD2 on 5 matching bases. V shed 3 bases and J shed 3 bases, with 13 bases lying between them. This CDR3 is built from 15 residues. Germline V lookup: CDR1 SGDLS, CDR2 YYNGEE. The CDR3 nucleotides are TGTGCCAGCAGCGGCGGCCACGGGATCTACAATGAGCAGTTCTTC. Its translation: CASSGGHGIYNEQFF. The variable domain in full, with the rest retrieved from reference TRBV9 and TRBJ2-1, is DSGVTQTPKHLITATGQRVTLRCSPRSGDLSVYWYQQSLDQGLQFLIQYYNGEERAKGNILERFSAQQFPDLHSELNLSSLELGDSALYFCASSGGHGIYNEQFFGPGTRLTVL.

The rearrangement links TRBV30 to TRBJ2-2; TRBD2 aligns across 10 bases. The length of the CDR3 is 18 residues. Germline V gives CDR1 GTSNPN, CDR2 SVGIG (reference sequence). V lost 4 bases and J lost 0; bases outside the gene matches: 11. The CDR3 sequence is CAWTRSGLAVSNTGELFF. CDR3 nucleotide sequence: TGTGCCTGGACTAGAAGTGGACTAGCGGTTTCGAACACCGGGGAGCTGTTTTTT.